These 18 T cell receptor beta chains were sequenced from one sample in a study of T cell repertoires in cytomegalovirus infection. One entry per CDR3 protein results from TCRdb running MiXCR on the reads. The sample gives more than 35,000 distinct CDR3 sequences, 40% to 65% of which show up once; approximately 92% is in the top ten. Their antigens remain unidentified. Sequenced here: CD8+ T cells from cultured PBMCs, sampled from culture after CMV antigen stimulation. The receptors shown here come from a human donor in good health (CMV status not recorded). Some clones in this sample may be carry-over from other donors' samples.

V usage is TRBV7-9 and J usage is TRBJ1-2, with 12 bases fitting TRBD1. The CDR3 length is 16 residues. Germline V lookup: CDR1 SEHNR, CDR2 FQNEAQ (reference sequence). Germline trimming cut 5 bases from V and 7 bases from J; bases unmatched to any gene: 11. The CDR3 DNA sequence: TGTGCCAGCAGCCCACGGGGACAGGGGGCCCTTCCTGGCTACACCTTC. This sequence encodes CASSPRGQGALPGYTF.

This clonotype was detected ten times or more. The genes are TRBV7-6 and TRBJ2-3, with D perhaps assigned TRBD1 or TRBD2 (5 bases each). This CDR3 region has 15 residues. CDR1 is SGHVS and CDR2 is FNYEAQ in the germline V gene. Trimming removed 4 bases from V and 3 bases from J, with 14 bases in between. CDR3 amino acids: CASSYRDHVTDTQYF. CDR3 coding DNA: TGTGCCAGCAGCTACCGGGACCATGTAACAGATACGCAGTATTTT.

The chain joins TRBV28 to TRBJ2-2, with 9 bases identical to TRBD2. Germline values: CDR1 MDHEN, CDR2 SYDVKM. The CDR3 runs 16 residues. J lost 2 bases, V lost 2 bases, and 3 bases had no gene match. CDR3 residues: CASSLLAGRNTGELFF. CDR3 coding DNA: TGTGCCAGCAGTTTACTAGCGGGAAGAAACACCGGGGAGCTGTTTTTT.

This clonotype showed up just a few times. The chain is built from TRBV11-2 and TRBJ1-1; no firm D call. Germline V gene lookup returns CDR1 SGHAT and CDR2 FQNNGV. V gave up 0 bases and J gave up 6 bases, with 17 bases separating them. The CDR3 loop spans 16 amino acids. The CDR3 coding sequence is TGTGCCAGCAGCTTAGACTCGAATACATTTGACCCTGAAGCTTTCTTT. Amino acid sequence: CASSLDSNTFDPEAFF.

The chain recombines TRBV7-9 with TRBJ2-7, with D perhaps TRBD2 (5 bases). Germline V gene sequence: CDR1 SEHNR, CDR2 FQNEAQ (reference sequence). Trimming cost V 5 bases and J 5 bases, with 28 bases left between them. The CDR3 is 18 residues long. CDR3 nucleotides: TGTGCCAGCAGCCTCACCCCCCGCGGTTGGGAGATGGGCCACGAGCAGTACTTC. Translated: CASSLTPRGWEMGHEQYF.

The chain carries TRBV18 and TRBJ1-2; a weak D match, TRBD1 (5 bases). Between the trimmed V and J ends, which lost 6 bases and 4 bases, there was a span of 21 bases. Germline loops: CDR1 KGHSH, CDR2 LQKENI. There are 16 residues in the CDR3. The CDR3 protein is CASSPKQRGFVYGYTF. The CDR3 nucleotides are TGTGCCAGCTCCCCTAAACAACGGGGCTTCGTCTATGGCTACACCTTC. The full variable domain, in which reference TRBV18 and TRBJ1-2 provide the parts outside the CDR3, is NAGVMQNPRHLVRRRGQEARLRCSPMKGHSHVYWYRQLPEEGLKFMVYLQKENIIDESGMPKERFSAEFPKEGPSILRIQQVVRGDSAAYFCASSPKQRGFVYGYTFGSGTRLTVV.

Here the CDR3 DNA reads TGTGCCAGCAGATCTCGGGCACAGACCATGACCGGGGGGCAGTTCTTC. Its protein product is CASRSRAQTMTGGQFF. The V gene is TRBV7-9, the J gene TRBJ2-1; possible D gene TRBD2, 6 bases. The CDR3 runs 16 residues. Trimming removed 6 bases from V and 12 bases from J, with 27 bases in between. Germline values: CDR1 SEHNR, CDR2 FQNEAQ (reference sequence).

This clonotype was recorded a few times. This chain links TRBV7-6 with TRBJ2-1; TRBD2 matches at 8 bases. The junction had 6 bases not matched to a gene; V was cut back by 2 bases and J by 0 bases. Germline V gene data show CDR1 as SGHVS and CDR2 as FNYEAQ. There are 17 residues in the CDR3. CDR3 nucleotide sequence: TGTGCCAGCAGCTTAAGGGGTAGCGGGGACTCCTACAATGAGCAGTTCTTC. This codes for CASSLRGSGDSYNEQFF. The variable domain in full, completed from reference TRBV7-6 and TRBJ2-1, reads GAGVSQSPRYKVTKRGQDVALRCDPISGHVSLYWYRQALGQGPEFLTYFNYEAQQDKSGLPNDRFSAERPEGSISTLTIQRTEQRDSAMYRCASSLRGSGDSYNEQFFGPGTRLTVL.

V usage is TRBV6-1 and J usage is TRBJ2-1, with TRBD2 matching 8 bases. Trimming removed 10 bases from V and 4 bases from J; junction bases left unmatched: 6. Per germline, CDR1 MNHNS and CDR2 SASEGT. CDR3 length: 13 residues. As DNA, the CDR3 is TGTGCCACCTTAGCGGGAAGTTACAATGAGCAGTTCTTC. Protein product: CATLAGSYNEQFF.

This clonotype was counted a single time. The chain is built from TRBV28 and TRBJ2-7; D possibly corresponds to TRBD1 (5 bases). The germline V gene has CDR1 MDHEN and CDR2 SYDVKM. This CDR3 spans 14 amino acids. Trimming removed 5 bases at V and 1 base at J, with 12 bases between. CDR3: CASSTTGNSYEQYF. CDR3 in DNA: TGTGCCAGCAGTACCACAGGTAATTCCTACGAGCAGTACTTC.

The chain has TRBV29-1 and TRBJ1-2; 7 nucleotides line up with TRBD1. CDR1 and CDR2 from the germline V gene are SQVTM and ANQGSEA. The V segment lost 0 bases and the J segment 4 bases; nucleotides outside the gene matches: 8. This CDR3 has 15 amino acids. DNA for the CDR3: TGCAGCGTTGAAGATCTAGGGGGCCGGGGCTATGGCTACACCTTC. This translates into CSVEDLGGRGYGYTF. Complete variable domain (other parts from reference TRBV29-1 and TRBJ1-2): SAVISQKPSRDICQRGTSLTIQCQVDSQVTMMFWYRQQPGQSLTLIATANQGSEATYESGFVIDKFPISRPNLTFSTLTVSNMSPEDSSIYLCSVEDLGGRGYGYTFGSGTRLTVV.

J is TRBJ2-7 and V is TRBV27, with D possibly being TRBD1 or TRBD2 (5 bases each). The germline V gene encodes CDR1 MNHEY and CDR2 SMNVEV (reference sequence). The CDR3 is made up of 13 amino acids. V gave up 8 bases and J gave up 6 bases, with 17 bases separating them. CDR3 sequence (DNA): TGTGCCAGCGCCTTGGGGCCAGGAGGCGAGCAGTACTTC. Protein product: CASALGPGGEQYF.

This clonotype appeared a few times. The V gene is TRBV10-3, the J gene TRBJ2-7; no reliable D call. V shed 6 bases and J shed 0 bases, with 3 bases lying between them. Germline loops: CDR1 ENHRY, CDR2 SYGVKD. The CDR3 runs to 11 residues. CDR3 nucleotides: TGTGCCATCAGAGACTCCTACGAGCAGTACTTC. Translated, it gives CAIRDSYEQYF.

This chain links TRBV29-1 with TRBJ2-7; TRBD2 agrees at 7 bases. The CDR3 is 11 amino acids. V gave up 7 bases and J gave up 2 bases; unmatched junction bases: 2. Germline V gene sequence: CDR1 SQVTM, CDR2 ANQGSEA. CDR3 DNA sequence: TGCAGCGCCGCGGGGGCCTACGAGCAGTACTTC. Translated: CSAAGAYEQYF.

In its sample, this clonotype was seen many times. The chain recombines TRBV7-9 with TRBJ2-1, with 8 positions matching TRBD2. CDR3 length: 18 residues. The trim removed 5 bases at V and 0 bases at J, leaving 12 bases unmatched. Germline V gene sequence: CDR1 SEHNR, CDR2 FQNEAQ (reference sequence). The CDR3 region has the DNA TGTGCCAGCAGCCAACTGACGTATAGCGGGGACTCCTACAATGAGCAGTTCTTC. Translation: CASSQLTYSGDSYNEQFF.

This clonotype was recorded only once. V usage is TRBV28 and J usage is TRBJ1-2; D remains unclear. With 3 bases removed from V and 6 bases from J, the gap between germline ends came to 11 bases. The CDR3 is 13 amino acids. The germline gives CDR1 MDHEN, CDR2 SYDVKM. As DNA, the CDR3 is TGTGCCAGCAGTTTGTTGACGGTAGATGGCTACACCTTC. It codes for CASSLLTVDGYTF.

The chain recombines TRBV7-8 with TRBJ2-5; 12 nucleotides align to TRBD2. The CDR3 length is 17 residues. Germline CDR1 is SGHVS and CDR2 is FQNEAQ. J gave up 5 bases and V 5 bases, and 12 bases lay outside the gene matches. CDR3 in amino acids: CASSPRGLAGSWETQYF. CDR3 sequence (DNA): TGTGCCAGCAGCCCCCGAGGACTAGCGGGAAGTTGGGAGACCCAGTACTTC.

This chain links TRBV7-2 with TRBJ1-2; 7 nucleotides align to TRBD1. CDR1 is SGHTA and CDR2 is FQGNSA in the germline V gene. There are 13 residues in the CDR3. Losses at the gene ends were 8 bases for V and 5 bases for J; bases not matched to a gene: 8. The CDR3 protein is CASFQGTAYGYTF. The CDR3 DNA sequence: TGTGCCAGCTTTCAAGGGACAGCTTATGGCTACACCTTC.